This T cell receptor beta chain was captured in a study of T cells in Graves' hyperthyroidism and ophthalmopathy. Worth noting for this clonotype: Its specificity is not known.

The CDR3 is 15 amino acids. Germline lookup yields CDR1 SEHNR and CDR2 FQNEAQ (reference sequence). Trimming cost V 5 bases and J 4 bases, with 14 bases left between them. Regions amplified from RNA transcripts were the TCR beta CDR3 regions. In the first-round RT-PCR of the TCR CDR3, the HTBI primer set was used. MiXCR, run by TCRdb on the multiplex PCR reads, gives a single entry per CDR3 protein. Here the sample spans approximately 560,000 distinct CDR3 sequences, 35% to 55% being singletons. Whole-study findings and limits: Ophthalmopathy could be told apart from stable hyperthyroidism with a 13 V-J model.

Sequenced input: peripheral blood or thyroid tissue (not recorded which). The origin of this receptor is a woman between 18 and 29 years old with Graves' hyperthyroidism. The rearrangement uses TRBV7-9 and TRBJ1-4; unclear D gene. The CDR3 spells CASSQVVENNEKLFF. CDR3 nucleotide sequence: TGTGCCAGCAGCCAGGTCGTAGAGAATAATGAAAAACTGTTTTTT.